This entry describes one T cell receptor (beta chain). This receptor's antigen is unknown. One base away there is no much larger clone; base qualities are not given. The method was RACE. The listed sequencing device is NextSeq 500. Library preparation attached unique molecular identifiers to individual cDNA molecules for quantitative, reproducible TCR counting. Each blood RNA sample was used to sequence both TCR alpha and TCR beta chains. The original methods were these. Samples had a median of 95,638 TCRs, with a range from 23,224 to 690,600. V, J and CDR3 annotation of the TCR reads was performed with the Decombinator software suite. To make PS versus PT1 abundance plots, every sample was subsampled to the same number of TCRs (28,000). TCRs were defined as expanded if absent before sensitization and observed at least eight times at the 2-week time point. TCRdb handled the public reads itself, with Q25 trimming in fastp and clone calling in MiXCR, and kept productive beta chains. Each record represents a unique CDR3 protein, reported with the most common genes and DNA among its rows. TCRdb's processing, not the authors', yielded these V and J calls. The sample table shows around 99,000 distinct CDR3 sequences, and roughly 12% are seen once. The top ten hold 2% to 2.5% of the sample.

Per the germline V gene (reference sequence), DFQATT is the CDR1 and SNEGSKA is the CDR2. The CDR3 starts with the cysteine, ends with the phenylalanine, and has 17 residues. The retained sequence is limited to the CDR3, 51 bases, with the frame set at the first base. Trimming accounts for 5 bases at V and 0 bases at J, while the number of junction bases matched to no gene is 15. The data originate from a study of human T cells and chemical hapten exposure (dated by TCRdb to the early 2020s). Regarding the study in general: For sensitization, 2% DPC in acetone was applied to a 2 cm by 2 cm area of upper inner arm skin. Weekly therapeutic DPC doses were additionally applied to the scalp of patients throughout the roughly 22-week study period. Patch tests used Finn chambers with 0.01% DPC on the upper back, scored after 6 days by International Contact Dermatitis Research Group standards. The mostly female patient cohort included alopecia areata with under or over 50% scalp involvement, alopecia totalis and alopecia universalis. Libraries were pooled for sequencing, and variation in per-sample TCR yields was attributed mainly to small differences in library volumes within the pool. This study followed changes in the peripheral blood TCR repertoire in vivo during primary and secondary sensitization of alopecia patients to the hapten diphenylcyclopropenone (DPC). Blood was sampled from patients pre-sensitization (week 0) and at 2, 6 and about 24 weeks after DPC sensitization. Blood for TCR sequencing was provided by twenty-nine alopecia patients at one to four time points (pre-sensitization, 2, 6 and 24 weeks).

Results the study describes overall, beyond this receptor: Expanded TCRs formed significantly more large CDR3 similarity clusters than pre-sensitization or healthy control sets, consistent with antigen-driven responses. Repeated subsampling changed both the strength of the expansion versus patch-test correlation and the threshold at which that correlation became significant. The number of TCRs above 1 in 1000 frequency did not change with DPC sensitization; there was no evidence of global repertoire structure alterations. A positive correlation was found between the number of PT1 expanded TCRs and patch test score, with significance reached at thresholds 8, 16 and 32 but not 4. Because all patients had alopecia, a presumed autoimmune disease, the immune response of the patients might differ from that of healthy individuals.

Taken with the paper, the label for time point translates to: patch test 1, 2 weeks after DPC sensitization. What this sample's treatment or condition label stands for: therapeutic diphenylcyclopropenone sensitization with weekly scalp DPC. Blood at each patch-test visit was drawn before the patch test was applied. Patients were eligible if aged 18 to 70, diagnosed with alopecia and judged suitable for DPC therapy, and pregnant patients were excluded. Total RNA was extracted from unfractionated whole blood that had been collected in Tempus Blood RNA tubes. The V and J segments used are TRBV20-1 and TRBJ1-1; 7 nucleotides in the junction match TRBD1. The TCR originated in a woman aged 40-49 years with alopecia areata. Some clones in this sample may be carry-over from other donors' samples. The material was whole blood, obtained in connection with sensitization to the hapten diphenylcyclopropenone (DPC). At the DNA level, the sequence is TGCAGTGCTCCAAGAGCGGGACAGTATTTTATGAACACTGAAGCTTTCTTT. It is translated as CSAPRAGQYFMNTEAFF.